Listed here are 24 T cell receptor beta chains from one sample, sequenced in a study of cytomegalovirus exposure and HLA in healthy donors. TCRdb's copy holds only in-frame clones and misses some; the assay was immunoSEQ multiplex PCR. The sample has 100,000 to 150,000 clones; about 93% are singletons. Sequenced: PBMCs. The receptors originated from a woman under 30 in good health and CMV-seronegative.

This chain connects TRBV5-1 to TRBJ1-4; 8 bases are a match to TRBD1. With 2 bases clipped from V and 8 bases from J, the junction kept 8 bases outside the gene matches. This CDR3 is built from 15 residues. CDR1 SGHRS and CDR2 YFSETQ come from the germline V gene. The CDR3 loop reads CASSLVGQGGEKLFF. The CDR3 DNA is TGCGCCAGCAGCTTAGTTGGACAGGGAGGGGAAAAACTGTTTTTT.

The V gene is TRBV27, the J gene TRBJ2-3; D not resolved. Trimming stripped 6 bases from V and 2 bases from J, with 6 bases between. The CDR3 extends over 12 amino acids. The germline gives CDR1 MNHEY, CDR2 SMNVEV (reference sequence). The DNA of the CDR3 is TGTGCCAGCAGGGCATTCACAGATACGCAGTATTTT. Protein sequence: CASRAFTDTQYF.

This chain joins TRBV28 and TRBJ2-7; TRBD1 agrees at 10 bases. The trim removed 6 bases at V and 3 bases at J, leaving 5 bases unmatched. CDR1 is MDHEN, CDR2 SYDVKM, per germline. The CDR3 length is 14 residues. CDR3: CASRSGQGHYEQYF. CDR3 sequence (DNA): TGTGCCAGCAGGTCGGGACAGGGGCACTACGAGCAGTACTTC.

The chain carries TRBV2 and TRBJ1-5; perhaps TRBD1 as D (6 bases). Germline loops: CDR1 SNHLY, CDR2 FYNNEI. The CDR3 length is 15 residues. Trimming left V 6 bases short and J 6 bases short, with 18 bases between. The DNA for the CDR3 is TGTGCCAGCAGAGCCCGAACGGGGGGCAGTCAGCCCCAGCATTTT. Protein product: CASRARTGGSQPQHF.

The chain couples TRBV6-5 to TRBJ1-3; a weak D match, TRBD1 (5 bases). The length of the CDR3 is 16 residues. Germline V CDR1 and CDR2: MNHEY, SVGAGI. V gave up 0 bases and J gave up 2 bases, with 11 bases separating them. The CDR3 DNA is TGTGCCAGCAGTTACTCTCAGGGAAGTCCTGGAAACACCATATATTTT. This encodes CASSYSQGSPGNTIYF.

V gene TRBV5-4 combines with J gene TRBJ1-2; the match to TRBD1 covers 10 bases. Looked up from germline, CDR1 is SGHNT and CDR2 is YYREEE (reference sequence). This CDR3 is built from 16 residues. Trimming removed 4 bases from V and 8 bases from J; junction bases left unmatched: 14. CDR3 in amino acids: CASSMISGTGVSGYTF. CDR3 sequence (DNA): TGTGCCAGCAGCATGATCTCCGGGACAGGGGTAAGCGGCTACACCTTC.

The J gene is TRBJ1-2, the V gene TRBV6-1; 9 positions agree with TRBD1. Germline trimming cut 7 bases from V and 7 bases from J; bases unmatched to any gene: 10. The germline V gene encodes CDR1 MNHNS and CDR2 SASEGT. The length of the CDR3 is 14 residues. CDR3 in DNA: TGTGCCAGCACTCTCCGGGACAGGGACTCTGGCTACACCTTC. This gives the protein CASTLRDRDSGYTF.

J is TRBJ1-2 and V is TRBV5-1; possible D gene TRBD1, 6 bases. Per germline, CDR1 SGHRS and CDR2 YFSETQ. CDR3 length: 14 amino acids. Trimming left V 4 bases short and J 7 bases short, with 17 bases between. CDR3 in amino acids: CASSTGTATGGYTF. CDR3 DNA sequence: TGCGCCAGCAGCACAGGGACGGCTACTGGTGGCTACACCTTC.

The genes are TRBV20-1 and TRBJ1-2; D is perhaps TRBD1 (5 bases). The V end lost 3 bases, the J end lost 10 bases, and 12 bases lay between the germline ends. The germline CDR1 and CDR2 sequences are DFQATT and SNEGSKA (reference sequence). The CDR3 is 11 amino acids. The CDR3 is CSASWGLFYTF. CDR3 in DNA: TGCAGTGCTAGTTGGGGACTCTTCTACACCTTC.

The chain is built from TRBV5-4 and TRBJ2-1; 15 bases line up with TRBD2. The CDR3 is 16 residues long. Germline CDR1 and CDR2: SGHNT and YYREEE (reference sequence). V gave up 4 bases and J gave up 6 bases; unmatched junction bases: 5. Here the CDR3 reads CASSQPGLAGGNEQFF. CDR3 DNA sequence: TGTGCCAGCAGCCAACCGGGACTAGCGGGAGGCAATGAGCAGTTCTTC.

In DNA form, the CDR3 reads TGTGCCAGCAGTGAAGGGGCGGGAACCTACGAGCAGTACTTC. As protein: CASSEGAGTYEQYF. This chain links TRBV2 with TRBJ2-7; a possible D gene is TRBD2 (6 bases). V gave up 1 base and J gave up 2 bases, with 9 bases separating them. CDR1 and CDR2 from the germline V gene are SNHLY and FYNNEI. This CDR3 region has 14 residues.

This rearrangement joins TRBV7-9 to TRBJ2-2; D is possibly TRBD2 (5 bases). CDR1 is SEHNR, CDR2 FQNEAQ, per germline (reference sequence). The ends were cut back, 9 bases at V and 0 bases at J, with 8 bases in the middle. The length of the CDR3 is 13 residues. As DNA, the CDR3 is TGTGCCAGTAACGGGGCGAACACCGGGGAGCTGTTTTTT. This encodes CASNGANTGELFF.

The chain links TRBV28 to TRBJ1-6, with D maybe TRBD1 (5 bases). CDR3 size: 14 residues. Germline loops: CDR1 MDHEN, CDR2 SYDVKM. V was shortened by 1 base and J by 7 bases, with 8 bases between the two germline ends. The CDR3 nucleotides read TGTGCCAGCAGTTTATCGGCAGGGAATTCACCCCTCCACTTT. Residues: CASSLSAGNSPLHF.

The genes are TRBV4-2 and TRBJ1-6, with D possibly being TRBD1 (6 bases). CDR1 and CDR2 from the germline V gene are LGHNA and YNFKEQ. The CDR3 extends over 14 amino acids. Trimming stripped 3 bases from V and 7 bases from J, with 10 bases between. CDR3 sequence reads: CASSQDRENSPLHF. In DNA form, the CDR3 reads TGTGCCAGCAGCCAGGACAGAGAGAATTCACCCCTCCACTTT.

The V gene is TRBV19, the J gene TRBJ2-2; 8 positions agree with TRBD1. Per germline, CDR1 LNHDA and CDR2 SQIVND (reference sequence). There are 14 residues in the CDR3. The V and J ends lost 6 bases and 2 bases, in that order; junction bases with no gene match: 2. In DNA form, the CDR3 reads TGTGCCAGTAGCCAGGGGGCCAACACCGGGGAGCTGTTTTTT. As protein: CASSQGANTGELFF.

The rearrangement joins TRBV28 to TRBJ1-1, with D possibly being TRBD1 (6 bases). The length of the CDR3 is 13 residues. The V gene lost 2 bases and the J gene lost 4 bases, with 8 bases spanning the gap. The V gene's germline CDR1 is MDHEN and CDR2 SYDVKM. CDR3 residues: CASSLTGTTEAFF. The DNA for the CDR3 is TGTGCCAGCAGTTTAACAGGGACCACTGAAGCTTTCTTT.

This clone was counted a single time. The genes are TRBV11-2 and TRBJ2-2, with 8 nucleotides matching TRBD1. With V trimmed by 5 bases and J by 5 bases, 7 bases remained unmatched. The CDR3 runs 15 residues. From germline, CDR1 is SGHAT and CDR2 FQNNGV. The CDR3 nucleotides are TGTGCCAGCAGCCCCGGACAGGGTAGGACCGGGGAGCTGTTTTTT. It specifies CASSPGQGRTGELFF.

The chain combines TRBV30 with TRBJ2-2; 7 nucleotides agree with TRBD2. Germline V CDR1 and CDR2: GTSNPN, SVGIG (reference sequence). With 6 bases clipped from V and 5 bases from J, the junction kept 3 bases outside the gene matches. The length of the CDR3 is 12 residues. CDR3 residues: CACWGGTGELFF. In DNA, the CDR3 is TGTGCCTGTTGGGGGGGGACCGGGGAGCTGTTTTTT.

The chain joins TRBV28 to TRBJ2-7; TRBD2 agrees at 7 bases. V trimming: 7 bases; J trimming: 5 bases; junction bases outside the gene matches: 17. The CDR3 loop spans 16 amino acids. Germline V CDR1 and CDR2: MDHEN, SYDVKM. The CDR3 loop reads CASNPNPGVAGDEQYF. CDR3 coding DNA: TGTGCCAGCAACCCTAACCCCGGAGTGGCGGGAGACGAGCAGTACTTC.

The chain recombines TRBV6-5 with TRBJ1-5; a weak D match, TRBD1 (5 bases). CDR1 is MNHEY and CDR2 is SVGAGI in the germline V gene. Between the trimmed V and J ends, which lost 6 bases and 4 bases, there was a span of 10 bases. The CDR3 is 13 residues long. The CDR3 loop is CASSRQTNQPQHF. In nucleotides, the CDR3 is TGTGCCAGCAGCAGACAGACTAATCAGCCCCAGCATTTT.

This clone was seen once. The chain recombines TRBV9 with TRBJ1-4, with D possibly matching TRBD1 (6 bases). The V gene lost 3 bases and the J gene lost 7 bases, with 13 bases spanning the gap. The CDR3 spans 14 residues. The germline V gene encodes CDR1 SGDLS and CDR2 YYNGEE. In DNA, the CDR3 is TGTGCCAGCAGCGACAGGGTCACGGGTGAAAAACTGTTTTTT. Translating it yields CASSDRVTGEKLFF. The whole variable domain, remainder taken from reference TRBV9 and TRBJ1-4, is DSGVTQTPKHLITATGQRVTLRCSPRSGDLSVYWYQQSLDQGLQFLIQYYNGEERAKGNILERFSAQQFPDLHSELNLSSLELGDSALYFCASSDRVTGEKLFFGSGTQLSVL.

This sequence joins TRBV6-1 and TRBJ2-7; 7 nucleotides align to TRBD1. The trim removed 5 bases at V and 2 bases at J, leaving 6 bases unmatched. This CDR3 comprises 14 residues. CDR1 is MNHNS and CDR2 is SASEGT in the germline V gene. CDR3 in DNA: TGTGCCAGCAGTACAGGGGCCTCACCCTACGAGCAGTACTTC. Its translation is CASSTGASPYEQYF.

This clone came up once. The chain links TRBV2 to TRBJ2-3; 8 positions agree with TRBD2. V was pared by 10 bases and J by 2 bases, with 5 bases of the junction left unmatched. CDR1 SNHLY and CDR2 FYNNEI come from the germline V gene. The CDR3 covers 13 residues. This CDR3 reads CATPGGSTDTQYF. CDR3 DNA: TGTGCCACCCCGGGGGGGTCCACAGATACGCAGTATTTT.

This chain connects TRBV6-1 to TRBJ2-1; 9 bases line up with TRBD1. The CDR3 loop spans 15 amino acids. V lost 6 bases and J lost 8; bases outside the gene matches: 11. Germline loops: CDR1 MNHNS, CDR2 SASEGT. The CDR3 DNA sequence: TGTGCCAGCAGGAAACAGGGGGCTAGGGGAGATGAGCAGTTCTTC. It yields the protein CASRKQGARGDEQFF.